This entry is about one T cell receptor beta chain. Its antigen is currently unknown. The record originates from a study of memory CD4+ T cells and cytomegalovirus serostatus. In the original analysis: Out-of-frame sequences were removed, leaving a few million distinct TCRbeta sequences. TCRdb's copy holds only in-frame clones and misses some; the assay was immunoSEQ multiplex PCR. Clonal size and the V and J genes are those of that table, whereas D and trimming came from the DNA. The table includes 35,000 to 45,000 clones, approximately 79% detected once. Germline lookup yields CDR1 MGHDK and CDR2 SYGVNS. CDR3 length equals 14 residues. After removal of 5 bases from V and 3 bases from J, the junction contained 3 bases not matched to a gene. Study-level points and caveats: Each of approximately 69 CMV-associated TCRbeta sequences occurred in one to five individuals. The CMV-associated TCR signature appears largely within the CD4+ memory repertoire.

Single viable CD3+CD4+CD8-CD45RO+ cells were sorted as the memory CD4+ T cells. Positive selection with CD4 microbeads enriched total CD4+ T cells. The TCR was taken from an adult in good health and CMV-seropositive. The J gene is TRBJ2-5, the V gene TRBV25-1, with TRBD2 matching over 10 bases. The material sequenced was memory CD4+ T cells from blood. Here the CDR3 reads CASSPGLAEETQYF. The CDR3 bases are TGTGCCAGCAGTCCCGGACTAGCGGAAGAGACCCAGTACTTC.